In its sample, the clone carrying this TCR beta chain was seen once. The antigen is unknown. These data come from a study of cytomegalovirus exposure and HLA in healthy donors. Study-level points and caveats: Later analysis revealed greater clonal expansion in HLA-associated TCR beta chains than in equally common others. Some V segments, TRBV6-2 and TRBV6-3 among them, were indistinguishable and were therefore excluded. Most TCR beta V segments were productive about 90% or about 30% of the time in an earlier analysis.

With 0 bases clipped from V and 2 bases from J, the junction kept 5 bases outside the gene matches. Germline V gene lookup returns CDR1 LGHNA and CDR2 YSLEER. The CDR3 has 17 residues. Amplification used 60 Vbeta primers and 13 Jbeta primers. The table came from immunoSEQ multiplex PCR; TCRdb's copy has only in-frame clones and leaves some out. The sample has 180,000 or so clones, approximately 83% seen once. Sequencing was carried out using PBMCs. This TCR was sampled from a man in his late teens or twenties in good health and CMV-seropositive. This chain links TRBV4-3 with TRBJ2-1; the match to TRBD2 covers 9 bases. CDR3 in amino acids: CASSQDGRGGAYNEQFF. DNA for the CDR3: TGCGCCAGCAGCCAAGATGGGCGGGGGGGCGCCTACAATGAGCAGTTCTTC.